This T cell receptor beta chain was obtained from a study of blood T cell repertoires in COVID-19. The study drew participants aged 18 to 89 years from 24 US areas. The CDR3 runs 12 residues. Trimming removed 3 bases at V and 8 bases at J, with 10 bases between. Germline loops: CDR1 SQVTM, CDR2 ANQGSEA. The repertoire was sequenced with immunoSEQ multiplex PCR; TCRdb's copy has only in-frame clones and lacks some. The data hold some 510,000 clones, with 88% observed a single time. Sequenced material: PBMCs or T cells enriched from blood (not recorded which). This TCR came from a woman aged 40 to 50 who had recovered from COVID-19. The rearrangement joins TRBV29-1 to TRBJ2-2, with D possibly being TRBD1 (7 bases). The CDR3 DNA sequence: TGCAGCGTTGACAGGGGGAGGGGGGAGCTGTTTTTT. It encodes CSVDRGRGELFF.